This TCR beta chain was sequenced during a study of blood T cell repertoires in COVID-19. As for the study in general: PBMCs, B-cell-depleted T cells, or T cells were the source of the cDNA or gDNA that made up the material.

Only in-frame clones appear in the TCRdb table, and some are missing; sequencing was by immunoSEQ multiplex PCR. The profile shows around 200,000 clones, more than 75% of them singletons. Germline lookup yields CDR1 MNHEY and CDR2 SMNVEV (reference sequence). Unmatched junction bases numbered 27, after V lost 4 bases and J lost 8 bases. The CDR3 runs to 22 residues. The receptor was derived from a middle-aged woman with acute COVID-19. The sample comprised PBMCs or T cells enriched from blood (not recorded which). The J gene is TRBJ2-7, the V gene TRBV27, with TRBD2 identical over 15 bases. The CDR3 spells CASSSLPFPGTSGRHDLFQQYF. CDR3 bases: TGTGCCAGCAGTTCACTCCCTTTTCCCGGGACTAGCGGGAGGCATGACCTTTTCCAGCAGTACTTC.